The 8 T cell receptor beta chains below come from one sample, sequenced in a study of cytomegalovirus exposure and HLA in healthy donors. Both 60 Vbeta primers and 13 Jbeta primers went into the PCR. Profiling relied on immunoSEQ multiplex PCR, and the TCRdb table lists in-frame clones only, not all of them. This table holds 150,000 to 200,000 clones, 82% found once. Material for sequencing was PBMCs. The receptors derive from a girl aged 5-17 years in good health and CMV-seropositive.

The rearrangement links TRBV28 to TRBJ2-5, with D hard to call. V lost 6 bases to trimming and J lost 3 bases, with 17 bases between them. This CDR3 spans 15 amino acids. CDR1 MDHEN and CDR2 SYDVKM come from the germline V gene. The CDR3 loop reads CASSATRARKETQYF. Here the CDR3 DNA reads TGTGCCAGCAGCGCTACAAGAGCCAGGAAAGAGACCCAGTACTTC.

The chain joins TRBV29-1 to TRBJ2-3; D is perhaps TRBD1 (6 bases). The germline gives CDR1 SQVTM, CDR2 ANQGSEA. CDR3 length: 14 amino acids. The V gene lost 4 bases and the J gene lost 5 bases, with 16 bases spanning the gap. As DNA, the CDR3 is TGCAGCGTTGCGCCAGGGGCTGGCGGAGATACGCAGTATTTT. This gives the protein CSVAPGAGGDTQYF.

The count of this clone is one. The same CDR3 also results from other DNA sequences found in this sample. The V call is TRBV6-5, the J call TRBJ1-1, with no clear D. This CDR3 comprises 14 residues. The germline V and J ends were trimmed by 0 bases and 1 base, with 6 bases remaining between them. Germline CDR1 reads MNHEY; CDR2 reads SVGAGI. Here the CDR3 DNA reads TGTGCCAGCAGTTACTCGGCGGGGAACACTGAAGCTTTCTTT. Its translation: CASSYSAGNTEAFF.

The rearrangement uses TRBV5-4 and TRBJ2-7; a possible D gene is TRBD2 (5 bases). The CDR3 loop spans 12 amino acids. V gave up 9 bases and J gave up 3 bases, with 13 bases separating them. Per germline, CDR1 SGHNT and CDR2 YYREEE (reference sequence). CDR3 nucleotides: TGTGCCACGTCTCGGGGTAACTACGAGCAGTACTTC. As protein: CATSRGNYEQYF.

The chain uses TRBV6-1 and TRBJ2-1; 9 bases line up with TRBD2. The V and J ends lost 3 bases and 7 bases, in that order; junction bases with no gene match: 13. This CDR3 contains 17 residues. CDR1 is MNHNS and CDR2 is SASEGT in the germline V gene. The CDR3 loop reads CASSDLLIAGASNEQFF. The CDR3 DNA is TGTGCCAGCAGTGACCTACTCATAGCGGGAGCCTCGAATGAGCAGTTCTTC.

This sequence joins TRBV6-5 and TRBJ2-6; D gene ambiguous. Trimming removed 6 bases from V and 0 bases from J, with 9 bases in between. Germline V gene lookup returns CDR1 MNHEY and CDR2 SVGAGI. CDR3 length: 15 amino acids. The CDR3 loop is CASRVQFSGANVLTF. CDR3 nucleotides: TGTGCCAGCAGGGTGCAGTTCTCTGGGGCCAACGTCCTGACTTTC.

This clone appeared once. The CDR3, as DNA: TGTGCCAGCAGTCCACTAGCGGCTACTTCCACAGATACGCAGTATTTT. Its protein product is CASSPLAATSTDTQYF. The chain has TRBV7-3 and TRBJ2-3, with TRBD2 matching over 8 bases. The CDR3 sequence is 16 residues long. Per the germline V gene, CDR1 is SGHTA and CDR2 is FQGTGA. The J segment lost 2 bases and the V segment lost 6 bases, leaving 10 bases of the junction unmatched. Complete variable domain (other parts from reference TRBV7-3 and TRBJ2-3): GAGVSQTPSNKVTEKGKYVELRCDPISGHTALYWYRQSLGQGPEFLIYFQGTGAADDSGLPNDRFFAVRPEGSVSTLKIQRTERGDSAVYLCASSPLAATSTDTQYFGPGTRLTVL.

The V and J genes are TRBV6-5 and TRBJ1-2, with 10 bases aligning to TRBD1. The CDR3 is 16 amino acids. Looked up from germline, CDR1 is MNHEY and CDR2 is SVGAGI. The junction had 7 bases not matched to a gene; V was cut back by 2 bases and J by 4 bases. CDR3 bases: TGTGCCAGCAGTTACGAAGGGACAGGGGTGGGCTATGGCTACACCTTC. It translates to CASSYEGTGVGYGYTF.